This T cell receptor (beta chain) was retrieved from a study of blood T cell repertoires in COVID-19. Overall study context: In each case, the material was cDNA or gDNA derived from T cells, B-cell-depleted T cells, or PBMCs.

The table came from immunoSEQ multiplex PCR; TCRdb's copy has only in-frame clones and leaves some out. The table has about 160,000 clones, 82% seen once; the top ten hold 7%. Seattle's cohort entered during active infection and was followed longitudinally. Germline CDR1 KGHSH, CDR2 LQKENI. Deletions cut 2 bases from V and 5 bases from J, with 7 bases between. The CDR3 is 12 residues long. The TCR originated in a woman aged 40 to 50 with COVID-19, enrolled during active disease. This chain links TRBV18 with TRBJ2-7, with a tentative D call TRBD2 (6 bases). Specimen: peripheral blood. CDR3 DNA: TGTGCCAGCTCACCAGGAGGGGACGAGCAGTACTTC. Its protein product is CASSPGGDEQYF. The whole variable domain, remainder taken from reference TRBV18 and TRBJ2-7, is NAGVMQNPRHLVRRRGQEARLRCSPMKGHSHVYWYRQLPEEGLKFMVYLQKENIIDESGMPKERFSAEFPKEGPSILRIQQVVRGDSAAYFCASSPGGDEQYFGPGTRLTVT.